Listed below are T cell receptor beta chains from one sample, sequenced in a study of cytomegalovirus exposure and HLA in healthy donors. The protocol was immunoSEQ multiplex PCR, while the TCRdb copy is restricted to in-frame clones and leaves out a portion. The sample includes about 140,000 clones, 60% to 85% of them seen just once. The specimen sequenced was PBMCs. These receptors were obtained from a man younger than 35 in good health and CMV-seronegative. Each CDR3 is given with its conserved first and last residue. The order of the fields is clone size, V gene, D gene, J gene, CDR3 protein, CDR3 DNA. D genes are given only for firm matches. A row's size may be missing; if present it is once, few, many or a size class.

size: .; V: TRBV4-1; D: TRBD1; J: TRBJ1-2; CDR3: CASSPAGTALYGYTF; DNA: TGCGCCAGCAGCCCAGCCGGGACAGCACTCTATGGCTACACCTTC
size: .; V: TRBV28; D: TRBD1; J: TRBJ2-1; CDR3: CASRKIGQGNEQFF; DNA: TGTGCCAGCAGAAAAATCGGACAGGGCAATGAGCAGTTCTTC
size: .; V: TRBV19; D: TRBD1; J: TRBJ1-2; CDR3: CASRKQMGQAMNYGYTF; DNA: TGTGCCAGTAGAAAACAAATGGGACAGGCGATGAACTATGGCTACACCTTC
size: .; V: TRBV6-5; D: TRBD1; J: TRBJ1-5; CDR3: CASSYGTGGPQHF; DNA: TGTGCCAGCAGTTACGGAACAGGGGGCCCCCAGCATTTT
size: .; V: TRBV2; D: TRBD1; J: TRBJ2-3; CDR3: CASRRDRGTDTQYF; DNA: TGTGCCAGCAGGAGGGACAGGGGCACAGATACGCAGTATTTT
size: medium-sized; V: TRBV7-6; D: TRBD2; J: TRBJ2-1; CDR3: CASSHPGGSQIGEQFF; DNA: TGTGCCAGCAGCCACCCCGGCGGGAGCCAGATAGGTGAGCAGTTCTTC
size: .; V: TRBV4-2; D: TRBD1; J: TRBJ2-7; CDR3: CASSRGGQGAAEQYF; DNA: TGTGCCAGCAGCCGGGGGGGACAGGGGGCCGCCGAGCAGTACTTC
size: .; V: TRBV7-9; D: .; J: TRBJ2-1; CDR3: CASSPSLRLPYHEQFF; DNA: TGTGCCAGCAGCCCAAGCCTTCGGTTGCCGTACCATGAGCAGTTCTTC
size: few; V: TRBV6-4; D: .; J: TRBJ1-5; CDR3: CASSEVWQGGQPQHF; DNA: TGTGCCAGCAGTGAAGTATGGCAGGGTGGTCAGCCCCAGCATTTT
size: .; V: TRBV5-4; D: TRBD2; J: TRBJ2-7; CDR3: CASSLGASGRGEQYF; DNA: TGTGCCAGCAGCTTGGGGGCTAGCGGGAGGGGGGAGCAGTACTTC
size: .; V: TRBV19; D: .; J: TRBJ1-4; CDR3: CASSIAEVPGTGLFF; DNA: TGTGCCAGTAGTATAGCTGAAGTCCCGGGAACTGGACTGTTTTTT
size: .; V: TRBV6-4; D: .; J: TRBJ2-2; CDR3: CASSTGEAGELFF; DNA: TGTGCCAGCAGTACCGGGGAGGCCGGGGAGCTGTTTTTT
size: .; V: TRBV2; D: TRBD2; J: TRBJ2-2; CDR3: CASLREGGTGELFF; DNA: TGTGCCAGCCTCCGGGAGGGCGGGACCGGGGAGCTGTTTTTT
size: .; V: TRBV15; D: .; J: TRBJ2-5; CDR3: CATSRGRIGGQETQYF; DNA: TGTGCCACCAGCAGGGGGAGGATCGGCGGGCAAGAGACCCAGTACTTC
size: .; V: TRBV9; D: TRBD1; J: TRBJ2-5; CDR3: CASSAAPRQGRETQYF; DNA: TGTGCCAGCAGCGCCGCGCCCCGACAGGGTAGGGAGACCCAGTACTTC
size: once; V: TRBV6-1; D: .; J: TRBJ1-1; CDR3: CASQPPAGGNTEAFF; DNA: TGTGCCAGCCAACCCCCCGCGGGGGGGAACACTGAAGCTTTCTTT
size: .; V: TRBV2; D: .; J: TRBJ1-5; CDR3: CASSGYRDQPQHF; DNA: TGTGCCAGCTCAGGGTACAGGGATCAGCCCCAGCATTTT
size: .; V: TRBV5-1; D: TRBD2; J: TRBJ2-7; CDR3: CASRPGLAGGSYEQYF; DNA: TGCGCCAGCCGCCCGGGACTAGCGGGGGGCTCCTACGAGCAGTACTTC
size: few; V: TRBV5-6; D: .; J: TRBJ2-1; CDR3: CASTNGLINAVF; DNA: TGTGCCAGTACTAACGGTTTAATTAACGCGGTCTTC
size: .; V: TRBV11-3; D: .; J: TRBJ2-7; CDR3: CASSLRVAYEQYF; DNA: TGTGCCAGCAGCTTGAGGGTGGCCTACGAGCAGTACTTC
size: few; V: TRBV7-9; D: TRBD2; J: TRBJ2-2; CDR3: CASSLGLAGVTGELFF; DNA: TGTGCCAGCAGCTTAGGACTAGCGGGAGTCACCGGGGAGCTGTTTTTT
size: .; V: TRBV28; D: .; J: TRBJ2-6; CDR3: CASSQIVGGANVLTF; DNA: TGTGCCAGCAGCCAAATAGTGGGCGGGGCCAACGTCCTGACTTTC
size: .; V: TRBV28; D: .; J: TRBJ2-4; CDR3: CASSIVLGKNIQYF; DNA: TGTGCCAGCAGTATCGTACTAGGGAAAAACATTCAGTACTTC
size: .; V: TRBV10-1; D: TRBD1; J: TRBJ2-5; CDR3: CASSFAGTGGETQYF; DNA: TGCGCCAGCAGTTTCGCCGGGACAGGGGGTGAGACCCAGTACTTC
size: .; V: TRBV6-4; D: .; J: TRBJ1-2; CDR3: CASRKAWSLPIFNYGYTF; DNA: TGTGCCAGCAGAAAAGCCTGGAGCCTCCCTATCTTTAACTATGGCTACACCTTC
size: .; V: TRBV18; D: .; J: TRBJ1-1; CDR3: CASSPGRGSRVTEAFF; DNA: TGTGCCAGCTCACCAGGTCGGGGATCGAGAGTCACTGAAGCTTTCTTT
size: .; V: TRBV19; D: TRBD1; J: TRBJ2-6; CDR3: CARRDRCVSGGANVLTF; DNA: TGTGCCAGGAGGGACAGGTGTGTCTCCGGTGGGGCCAACGTCCTGACTTTC
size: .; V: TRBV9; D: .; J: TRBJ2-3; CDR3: CASSVGSGRDTQYF; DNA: TGTGCCAGCAGCGTAGGAAGTGGCAGAGATACGCAGTATTTT
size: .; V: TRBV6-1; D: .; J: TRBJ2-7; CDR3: CASTGAPTYEQYF; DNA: TGTGCCAGCACTGGAGCCCCAACCTACGAGCAGTACTTC
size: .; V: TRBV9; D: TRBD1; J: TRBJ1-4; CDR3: CASSRAGGWANEKLFF; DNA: TGTGCCAGCAGCAGGGCAGGGGGCTGGGCTAATGAAAAACTGTTTTTT
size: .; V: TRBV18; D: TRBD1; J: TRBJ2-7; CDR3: CASSPEGTGLGEQYF; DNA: TGTGCCAGCTCACCAGAGGGGACAGGGCTTGGCGAGCAGTACTTC
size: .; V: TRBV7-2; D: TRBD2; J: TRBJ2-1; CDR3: CASSLEASGGAWEQFF; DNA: TGTGCCAGCAGCTTAGAAGCTAGCGGGGGGGCCTGGGAGCAGTTCTTC
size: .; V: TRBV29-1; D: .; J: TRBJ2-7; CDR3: CSARRESYEQYF; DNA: TGCAGCGCGAGACGGGAATCCTACGAGCAGTACTTC
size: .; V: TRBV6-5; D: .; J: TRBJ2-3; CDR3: CASSYSRTHGGDTQYF; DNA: TGTGCCAGCAGTTACTCCAGGACCCACGGGGGAGATACGCAGTATTTT
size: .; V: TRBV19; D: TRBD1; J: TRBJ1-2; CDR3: CASSISRQGKGVYGYTF; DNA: TGTGCCAGTAGTATAAGTCGACAGGGGAAAGGGGTCTATGGCTACACCTTC
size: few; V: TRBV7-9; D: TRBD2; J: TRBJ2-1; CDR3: CASSLLAGALTEQFF; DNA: TGTGCCAGCAGCTTACTAGCGGGAGCCCTGACGGAGCAGTTCTTC
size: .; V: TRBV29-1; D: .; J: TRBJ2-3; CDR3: CSVEPTRDTQYF; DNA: TGCAGCGTTGAGCCGACTAGGGATACGCAGTATTTT
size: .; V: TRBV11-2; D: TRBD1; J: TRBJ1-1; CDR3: CASSTGGAGTEAFF; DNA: TGTGCCAGCAGCACAGGGGGCGCGGGAACTGAAGCTTTCTTT
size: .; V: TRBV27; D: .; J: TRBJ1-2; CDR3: CASSFYGALNYGYTF; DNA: TGTGCCAGCAGTTTCTATGGGGCCCTTAACTATGGCTACACCTTC
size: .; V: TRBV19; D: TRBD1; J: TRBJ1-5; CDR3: CLGTGDSNQPQHF; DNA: TGTTTGGGGACAGGGGATAGCAATCAGCCCCAGCATTTT
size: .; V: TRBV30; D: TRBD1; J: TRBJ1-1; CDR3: CAWSTQGATEAFF; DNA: TGTGCCTGGAGTACGCAGGGGGCCACTGAAGCTTTCTTT
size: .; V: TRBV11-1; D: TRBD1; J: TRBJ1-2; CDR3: CASSLVRQGDNYGYTF; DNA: TGTGCCAGCAGCTTAGTAAGGCAGGGGGACAACTATGGCTACACCTTC
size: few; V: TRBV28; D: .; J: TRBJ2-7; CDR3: CASSWAGPSSYEQYF; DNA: TGTGCCAGCAGTTGGGCGGGACCGAGCTCCTACGAGCAGTACTTC
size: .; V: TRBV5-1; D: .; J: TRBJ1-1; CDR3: CASSLNRANTEAFF; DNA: TGCGCCAGCAGCTTGAACCGAGCTAACACTGAAGCTTTCTTT
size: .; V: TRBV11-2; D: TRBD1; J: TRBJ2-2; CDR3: CASRNPGGQGWGTGELFF; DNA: TGTGCCAGCAGAAACCCGGGGGGACAGGGATGGGGCACCGGGGAGCTGTTTTTT
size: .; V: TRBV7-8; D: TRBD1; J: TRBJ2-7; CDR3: CASSFTGTGSYEQYF; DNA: TGTGCCAGCAGCTTCACCGGGACAGGCTCCTACGAGCAGTACTTC
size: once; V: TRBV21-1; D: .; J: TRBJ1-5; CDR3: CASTLQGADQPQHF; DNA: TGTGCCAGCACCCTACAGGGGGCCGATCAGCCCCAGCATTTT
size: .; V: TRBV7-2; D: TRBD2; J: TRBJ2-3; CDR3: CASSLSGSSRTDTQYF; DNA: TGTGCCAGCAGCTTAAGCGGGAGTTCCCGCACAGATACGCAGTATTTT
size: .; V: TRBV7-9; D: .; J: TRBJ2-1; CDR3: CASSLRSLDEQFF; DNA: TGTGCCAGCAGCTTGCGGAGCTTGGATGAGCAGTTCTTC
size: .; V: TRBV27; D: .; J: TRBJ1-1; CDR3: CASSLSIPVVNTEAFF; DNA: TGTGCCAGCAGTTTATCCATACCGGTCGTGAACACTGAAGCTTTCTTT
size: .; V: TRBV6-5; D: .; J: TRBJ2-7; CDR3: CASSYSGGGRYEQYF; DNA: TGTGCCAGCAGTTACTCCGGTGGGGGGAGATACGAGCAGTACTTC
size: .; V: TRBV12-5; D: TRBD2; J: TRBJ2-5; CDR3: CASGLGTSGGRMVTQYF; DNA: TGTGCTAGTGGTTTGGGGACTAGCGGGGGGCGGATGGTGACCCAGTACTTC
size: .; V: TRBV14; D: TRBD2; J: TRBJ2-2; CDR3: CASSQLRGRAGRTGELFF; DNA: TGTGCCAGCAGCCAACTTCGGGGGAGGGCCGGTCGGACCGGGGAGCTGTTTTTT
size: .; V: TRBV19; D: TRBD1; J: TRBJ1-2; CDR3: CASSSLRTGGSFGYTF; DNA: TGTGCCAGTAGTTCACTTAGGACAGGGGGCTCATTTGGCTACACCTTC
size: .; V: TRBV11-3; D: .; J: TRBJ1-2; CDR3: CASSLGRGSYGYTF; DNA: TGTGCCAGCAGCCTCGGTAGGGGTTCCTATGGCTACACCTTC